This T cell receptor (beta chain) was identified in a study of T-cell reconstitution after alpha-beta-depleted transplantation in children. Overall study results and limits: As was reported, about two months after transplant, alpha-beta T cells came from several hundred expanded graft clones. T-cell numbers and diversity, one year after transplant, stemmed largely from T cells that were newly produced.

On this clonotype itself: What it binds is unknown.

Preparation of the TCRbeta library was carried out with unique molecular identifiers. MiXCR, applied by TCRdb to the PCR reads, yields one record per CDR3 protein. The sample consists of some 300,000 distinct CDR3 sequences, just over 7.5% of them appearing once. The input for sequencing was peripheral blood, taken 360 days after TCRalphabeta/CD19-depleted stem cell transplant. This sequence was found in a female patient younger than 10 who had a stem cell transplant for Fanconi anemia, so the T cells may come from the graft donor.

CDR3 in DNA: TGTGCCATCAGTGGGGCCCCCAATTCACCCCTCCACTTT. It translates to CAISGAPNSPLHF. The genes are TRBV10-3 and TRBJ1-6; D gene uncertain. Deletions cut 4 bases from V and 7 bases from J, with 8 bases between. This CDR3 contains 13 residues. Germline V lookup: CDR1 ENHRY, CDR2 SYGVKD.